This is a list of T cell receptor beta chains from one sample in a study of T cells in Graves' hyperthyroidism and ophthalmopathy. A single record per CDR3 protein comes from TCRdb applying MiXCR to the multiplex PCR reads. This sample has about 260,000 distinct CDR3 sequences, with roughly 20% found just once. Sequenced input: blood. These receptors came from a man aged 25 to 40 with Graves' ophthalmopathy. The CDR3 runs from the conserved cysteine through the conserved F or W. A D gene is named only where the DNA matches it firmly. Clone size is given for some rows only: seen once, a few or many times, or a class if the clone is expanded.

V: TRBV10-3; J: TRBJ1-1; size: many; D: TRBD1; DNA: TGTGCCATCAGTGCCGGGACAGGGCGGGGCACTGAAGCTTTCTTT; CDR3: CAISAGTGRGTEAFF
V: TRBV5-1; J: TRBJ1-1; size: many; D: .; DNA: TGCGCCAGCAGCTTAGGAATTGAAGCTTTCTTT; CDR3: CASSLGIEAFF
V: TRBV7-9; J: TRBJ1-1; size: .; D: .; DNA: TGTGCCAGCAGCTTAGAGGGGATTATGAACACTGAAGCTTTCTTT; CDR3: CASSLEGIMNTEAFF
V: TRBV6-2/TRBV6-3; J: TRBJ2-1; size: many; D: TRBD2; DNA: TGTGCCAGCAGCCGGAAACGGCGACTAGCGGGAGTGAATGAGCAGTTCTTC; CDR3: CASSRKRRLAGVNEQFF
V: TRBV3-1; J: TRBJ1-4; size: few; D: .; DNA: TGTGCCAGCAGCCAAGTTTTCCCCGCAACTAATGAAAAACTGTTTTTT; CDR3: CASSQVFPATNEKLFF
V: TRBV28; J: TRBJ1-3; size: .; D: .; DNA: TGTGCCAGCTCACGGAAGGGAAACACCATATATTTT; CDR3: CASSRKGNTIYF
V: TRBV4-1; J: TRBJ2-7; size: .; D: TRBD2; DNA: TGCGCCAGCAGCCAAGAAGAAGGGCTAGCGGACTACGAGCAGTACTTC; CDR3: CASSQEEGLADYEQYF
V: TRBV5-6; J: TRBJ2-1; size: few; D: TRBD2; DNA: TGTGCCAGCAGCCGGGGACTAGCGGGAGGGCCCGCGCAGTTCTTC; CDR3: CASSRGLAGGPAQFF
V: TRBV27; J: TRBJ1-4; size: .; D: .; DNA: TGTGCCAGCAGTCCATGGACAGCCTCAGGGGAAAAACTGTTTTTT; CDR3: CASSPWTASGEKLFF
V: TRBV14; J: TRBJ1-6; size: .; D: .; DNA: TGTGCCAGCAGCCAAGTAGGGGGTAACTCACCCCTCCACTTT; CDR3: CASSQVGGNSPLHF
V: TRBV7-2; J: TRBJ1-3; size: few; D: .; DNA: TGTGCCAGCAGCCTGGAGGTGTTCTCTGGAAACACCATATATTTT; CDR3: CASSLEVFSGNTIYF
V: TRBV11-2; J: TRBJ1-2; size: many; D: TRBD1; DNA: TGTGCCAGCAGCCTTAGTGGACAGGGGGGTGGCTACACCTTC; CDR3: CASSLSGQGGGYTF
V: TRBV12-3/TRBV12-4; J: TRBJ2-5; size: .; D: TRBD2; DNA: TGTGCCAGCAGTACTAGCGGCCAAGAGACCCAGTACTTC; CDR3: CASSTSGQETQYF
V: TRBV6-1; J: TRBJ1-1; size: .; D: .; DNA: TGTGCCAGCAGTCAGATTACTGAAGCTTTCTTT; CDR3: CASSQITEAFF
V: TRBV5-1; J: TRBJ2-6; size: .; D: TRBD2; DNA: TGCGCCAGCGGCTTGACTAGCGGAGTTACTGGGGCCAACGCCCTGACTTTC; CDR3: CASGLTSGVTGANALTF
V: TRBV9; J: TRBJ2-7; size: .; D: TRBD1; DNA: TGCGCCAGCAGCTGGAGGACAGGGTCTGACGAGCAGTACTTC; CDR3: CASSWRTGSDEQYF
V: TRBV6-1; J: TRBJ2-3; size: .; D: TRBD2; DNA: TGTGCCAGCAGTAATAGCGGGAGGGCCGGGGAAGATACGCAGTATTTT; CDR3: CASSNSGRAGEDTQYF
V: TRBV24-1; J: TRBJ2-1; size: few; D: .; DNA: TGTGCCACCAGTGTGGACGGGGCTGGTGCCTACAATGAGCAGTTCTTC; CDR3: CATSVDGAGAYNEQFF
V: TRBV6-2/TRBV6-3; J: TRBJ2-2; size: once; D: TRBD2; DNA: TGTGCCAGCAGTTATCTCGCTAGCGGGAGGCAAAGGACCGGGGAGCTGTTTTTT; CDR3: CASSYLASGRQRTGELFF
V: TRBV9; J: TRBJ1-6; size: few; D: .; DNA: TGTGCCAGCAGCGTACGGAATTCACCCCTCCACTTT; CDR3: CASSVRNSPLHF
V: TRBV20-1; J: TRBJ2-7; size: .; D: .; DNA: TGCAGTGCTAGGTCGTGGCGAGGAGGGCCCCACGAGCAGTACTTC; CDR3: CSARSWRGGPHEQYF
V: TRBV11-1; J: TRBJ1-6; size: .; D: .; DNA: TGTGCCAGCAGCTTAGGCGTTCGACGGTCCAATTCACCCCTCCACTTT; CDR3: CASSLGVRRSNSPLHF
V: TRBV20-1; J: TRBJ2-1; size: few; D: TRBD1; DNA: TGCAGTGCTAACAGGGGCAGGGAGCAGTTCTTC; CDR3: CSANRGREQFF
V: TRBV9; J: TRBJ1-2; size: few; D: .; DNA: TGTGCCAGCAGCGTAGGGGTCGGCAACACAGGCTACACCTTC; CDR3: CASSVGVGNTGYTF
V: TRBV6-1; J: TRBJ2-1; size: .; D: TRBD2; DNA: TGTGCCAGCCAACTCTCGGGCGGGAGCTACAATGAGCAGTTCTTC; CDR3: CASQLSGGSYNEQFF
V: TRBV11-2; J: TRBJ2-5; size: many; D: .; DNA: TGTGCCAGCAAAAGAGCGGGCTTCCCCCTACAAGAGACCCAGTACTTC; CDR3: CASKRAGFPLQETQYF
V: TRBV7-8; J: TRBJ2-3; size: few; D: TRBD2; DNA: TGTGCCAGCAGCCCCGGGACTAGCGGGACCTCGCAGTATTTT; CDR3: CASSPGTSGTSQYF
V: TRBV7-3; J: TRBJ2-3; size: many; D: TRBD1; DNA: TGTGCCAGCAGCACAGGGGGGACAGGGGCAGATACGCAGTATTTT; CDR3: CASSTGGTGADTQYF
V: TRBV9; J: TRBJ2-1; size: .; D: .; DNA: TGTGCCAGCAGCCAAGCGGAGGAACGGGCCTACTACAATGAGCAGTTCTTC; CDR3: CASSQAEERAYYNEQFF
V: TRBV9; J: TRBJ1-5; size: .; D: .; DNA: TGTGCCAGCAATACTACAGGGCTTAGCAATCAGCCCCAGCATTTT; CDR3: CASNTTGLSNQPQHF
V: TRBV28; J: TRBJ2-7; size: few; D: .; DNA: TGTGCCAGCAGTTCCCTACTCGAGCAGTACTTC; CDR3: CASSSLLEQYF
V: TRBV2; J: TRBJ2-3; size: .; D: TRBD1; DNA: TGTGCCAGCATATGGGGACAGGGGAAAGATACGCAGTATTTT; CDR3: CASIWGQGKDTQYF
V: TRBV7-2; J: TRBJ2-7; size: few; D: TRBD1; DNA: TGTGCCAGCAGACCACCGGGACAGGGCTACGAGCAGTACTTC; CDR3: CASRPPGQGYEQYF
V: TRBV14; J: TRBJ2-1; size: .; D: TRBD2; DNA: TGTGCCAGCAGCCTAGGACTAGCTAAGCAGTTCTTC; CDR3: CASSLGLAKQFF
V: TRBV28; J: TRBJ1-2; size: many; D: .; DNA: TGTGCCAGCACCCGACCCCCGCAGGGTAACTATGGCTACACCTTC; CDR3: CASTRPPQGNYGYTF